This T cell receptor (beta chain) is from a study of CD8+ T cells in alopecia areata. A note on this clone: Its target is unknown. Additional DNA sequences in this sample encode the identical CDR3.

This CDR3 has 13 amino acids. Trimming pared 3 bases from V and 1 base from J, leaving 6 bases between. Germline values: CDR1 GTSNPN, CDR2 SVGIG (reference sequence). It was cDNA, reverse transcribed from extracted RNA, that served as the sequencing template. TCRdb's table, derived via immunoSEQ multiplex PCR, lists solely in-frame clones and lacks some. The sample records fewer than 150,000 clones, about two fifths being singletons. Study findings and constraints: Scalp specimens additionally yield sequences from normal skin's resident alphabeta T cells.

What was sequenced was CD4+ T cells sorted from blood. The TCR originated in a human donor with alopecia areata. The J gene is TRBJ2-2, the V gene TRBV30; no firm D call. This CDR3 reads CAWRWGNTGELFF. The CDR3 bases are TGTGCCTGGAGGTGGGGGAACACCGGGGAGCTGTTTTTT.